This T cell receptor beta chain is drawn from a study of blood T cell repertoires in COVID-19. About the research overall: Acute and convalescent COVID-19 samples came from the United States, Italy and Spain. Sources were T cells, B-cell-depleted T cells, or PBMCs; the material itself was cDNA or gDNA.

Per the study methods: Quantification of nucleated cells was approximated via reference gene primer amplification. Some clones are missing from TCRdb's copy, which holds only in-frame ones; the method was immunoSEQ multiplex PCR. V, J and clone size are taken as reported in that table, and D and trimming were inferred from the DNA itself. The sample has a few hundred thousand clones; about 87% are singletons. Seattle's enrolled individuals joined amid active infection and were then monitored longitudinally. Germline lookup yields CDR1 SGHRS and CDR2 YFSETQ. V shed 0 bases and J shed 2 bases, with 11 bases lying between them. The CDR3 has 16 residues.

Sequenced sample: peripheral blood. This TCR was sampled from a woman between 45 and 65 years old with COVID-19, enrolled during active disease. J is TRBJ2-2 and V is TRBV5-1, with D maybe TRBD1 (6 bases). CDR3 sequence: CASSLVGGSNTGELFF. The CDR3 coding sequence is TGCGCCAGCAGCTTGGTAGGGGGAAGTAACACCGGGGAGCTGTTTTTT.